This T cell receptor beta chain originates from a study of graft-versus-host responses after intestinal transplantation. Study-level results: Peak circulating GvH clone levels were associated with early post-transplant HvG declines. Ileal or blood samples showed some GvH clones first, and such clones were also found in recipient marrow.

The method was immunoSEQ multiplex PCR; TCRdb's version includes in-frame clones alone and lacks a portion of them. The data show 86,000 or so clones, around 90% seen once. This clone was picked up one time. Its antigen is not known. CDR3 length equals 13 residues. Per germline, CDR1 MNHEY and CDR2 SVGAGI. The J segment lost 7 bases and the V segment lost 5 bases, leaving 7 bases of the junction unmatched. This chain uses TRBV6-5 with TRBJ1-1; 7 positions agree with TRBD1. The sample here was unstimulated CD8+ T cells sorted from spleen or lymph node cells, taken before intestinal transplant. The source of this sequence is a human donor who received an intestinal transplant. CDR3 sequence reads: CASSQSRGNEAFF. The CDR3 DNA sequence: TGTGCCAGCAGTCAAAGCAGGGGGAATGAAGCTTTCTTT.